One and the same sample provided the 20 T cell receptor beta chains below, sequenced in a study of blood T cell repertoires in COVID-19. Method: immunoSEQ multiplex PCR; TCRdb's copy keeps in-frame clones and lacks some. The table has hundreds of thousands of clones, 90% seen once; the top ten hold 2% to 3%. The specimen was PBMCs or T cells enriched from blood (not recorded which). The receptors were sampled from a man aged 55 to 70 who had recovered from COVID-19.

V gene TRBV7-2 combines with J gene TRBJ2-4; D gene uncertain. The germline V gene encodes CDR1 SGHTA and CDR2 FQGNSA. The CDR3 is 15 amino acids. The V gene lost 1 base and the J gene lost 9 bases, with 16 bases spanning the gap. This CDR3 is CASSLVGERGSIQYF. In DNA, the CDR3 is TGTGCCAGCAGCTTAGTCGGCGAAAGAGGAAGCATTCAGTACTTC.

The chain links TRBV10-2 to TRBJ1-2; the D is unclear. The ends were cut back, 0 bases at V and 2 bases at J, with 7 bases in the middle. The CDR3 sequence is 14 residues long. Germline CDR1 and CDR2: WSHSY and SAAADI. The CDR3 is CASSESGGNYGYTF. The DNA for the CDR3 is TGCGCCAGCAGTGAGTCAGGAGGGAACTATGGCTACACCTTC.

CDR3 in amino acids: CASSIGTEISYEQYF. The CDR3 DNA reads TGTGCCAGTAGTATCGGGACAGAAATCTCCTACGAGCAGTACTTC. This rearrangement joins TRBV19 to TRBJ2-7; 7 bases fit TRBD1. Germline lookup yields CDR1 LNHDA and CDR2 SQIVND (reference sequence). The CDR3 spans 15 residues. J lost 0 bases, V lost 3 bases, and 5 bases had no gene match. Based on the CDR3 plus reference TRBV19 and TRBJ2-7, the full variable domain is DGGITQSPKYLFRKEGQNVTLSCEQNLNHDAMYWYRQDPGQGLRLIYYSQIVNDFQKGDIAEGYSVSREKKESFPLTVTSAQKNPTAFYLCASSIGTEISYEQYFGPGTRLTVT.

CDR3 amino acids: CASSVGGQNQPQHF. The CDR3 DNA sequence: TGTGCCAGCAGCGTGGGAGGACAGAATCAGCCCCAGCATTTT. This rearrangement joins TRBV5-4 to TRBJ1-5; D possibly corresponds to TRBD1 (6 bases). V gave up 4 bases and J gave up 4 bases, with 12 bases separating them. The CDR3 extends over 14 amino acids. Germline CDR1 and CDR2: SGHNT and YYREEE (reference sequence).

This chain joins TRBV3-1 (or the pseudogene TRBV3-2) and TRBJ1-4; D gene unclear. This CDR3 is built from 13 residues. Germline-derived CDR1 and CDR2 are LGHDT and YNNKEL (reference sequence). V was shortened by 4 bases and J by 7 bases, with 10 bases between the two germline ends. The CDR3 sequence: CASSRLGSEKLFF. The CDR3 DNA follows: TGTGCCAGCAGCCGTTTGGGGAGTGAAAAACTGTTTTTT.

This chain links TRBV13 with TRBJ1-2; D gene ambiguous. Germline V gene sequence: CDR1 PRHDT, CDR2 FYEKMQ (reference sequence). V lost 5 bases to trimming and J lost 1 base, with 14 bases between them. The CDR3 totals 15 residues. CDR3: CASSPSDMVNYGYTF. The CDR3, as DNA: TGTGCCAGCAGCCCGTCAGACATGGTTAACTATGGCTACACCTTC. Looking up the rest from reference TRBV13 and TRBJ1-2 gives the full variable domain: AAGVIQSPRHLIKEKRETATLKCYPIPRHDTVYWYQQGPGQDPQFLISFYEKMQSDKGSIPDRFSAQQFSDYHSELNMSSLELGDSALYFCASSPSDMVNYGYTFGSGTRLTVV.

This clone was seen a few times. The V gene is TRBV11-2, the J gene TRBJ2-7; TRBD1 matches 10 bases. The germline V gene encodes CDR1 SGHAT and CDR2 FQNNGV. J lost 3 bases, V lost 1 base, and 3 bases had no gene match. The CDR3 contains 15 residues. For the CDR3, the DNA is TGTGCCAGCAGCTTAGCAGGGACAGGGGTCTACGAGCAGTACTTC. Protein product: CASSLAGTGVYEQYF.

This clone came up once. The CDR3 loop is CAWSAGTDDNSPLHF. CDR3 coding DNA: TGTGCCTGGAGTGCCGGGACAGACGATAATTCACCCCTCCACTTT. This sequence joins TRBV30 and TRBJ1-6; TRBD1 aligns across 7 bases. The CDR3 covers 15 residues. Trimming took 1 base from V and 5 from J; bases not matched to a gene: 5. The V gene's germline CDR1 is GTSNPN and CDR2 SVGIG (reference sequence).

This clone was counted ten times or more. This chain connects TRBV5-4 to TRBJ2-1; D call uncertain. V gave up 2 bases and J gave up 9 bases, with 18 bases separating them. Germline lookup yields CDR1 SGHNT and CDR2 YYREEE (reference sequence). The length of the CDR3 is 15 residues. The CDR3 coding sequence is TGTGCCAGCAGCTTATACCAGCTGGGCACAATTGAGCAGTTCTTC. Translated: CASSLYQLGTIEQFF.

The chain carries TRBV25-1 and TRBJ2-3, with 9 bases fitting TRBD2. The CDR3 runs 17 residues. Trimming removed 1 base from V and 0 bases from J; junction bases left unmatched: 5. Germline values: CDR1 MGHDK, CDR2 SYGVNS. The CDR3 DNA is TGTGCCAGCAGTGAATTGGCTAGCGGGGAGAGCACAGATACGCAGTATTTT. Translation gives CASSELASGESTDTQYF.

The CDR3 nucleotides are TGTGCCAGCGGGACAGGGAACTATGGCTACACCTTC. It translates to CASGTGNYGYTF. The rearrangement joins TRBV6-5 to TRBJ1-2; 9 nucleotides match TRBD1. This CDR3 region has 12 residues. Trimming at V came to 8 bases and at J to 2 bases, leaving 0 bases not matched to a gene. Germline lookup yields CDR1 MNHEY and CDR2 SVGAGI.

This clone was counted a few times. V and J are TRBV29-1 and TRBJ1-1; D call uncertain. CDR1 is SQVTM, CDR2 ANQGSEA, per germline. V lost 4 bases and J lost 1, with 10 bases in between. The CDR3 spans 13 residues. CDR3 sequence (DNA): TGCAGCGTTGCGTTCAGTAAGAACACTGAAGCTTTCTTT. Its translation is CSVAFSKNTEAFF.

The gene calls are TRBV18 and TRBJ2-1, with a tentative D call TRBD2 (5 bases). The germline gives CDR1 KGHSH, CDR2 LQKENI. Trimming stripped 5 bases from V and 7 bases from J, with 12 bases between. The CDR3 extends over 13 amino acids. CDR3 in amino acids: CASSEGVGNEQFF. CDR3 sequence (DNA): TGTGCCAGCTCAGAGGGAGTCGGGAATGAGCAGTTCTTC.

This chain joins TRBV18 and TRBJ1-1; D is perhaps TRBD1 (6 bases). This CDR3 has 17 residues. The V end lost 0 bases, the J end lost 0 bases, and 14 bases lay between the germline ends. CDR1 and CDR2 (germline): KGHSH, LQKENI. The CDR3 sequence: CASSPPGQGLMNTEAFF. In DNA form, the CDR3 reads TGTGCCAGCTCACCACCGGGTCAGGGGCTAATGAACACTGAAGCTTTCTTT. Full variable domain (outside the CDR3, taken from reference TRBV18 and TRBJ1-1): NAGVMQNPRHLVRRRGQEARLRCSPMKGHSHVYWYRQLPEEGLKFMVYLQKENIIDESGMPKERFSAEFPKEGPSILRIQQVVRGDSAAYFCASSPPGQGLMNTEAFFGQGTRLTVV.

This chain joins TRBV11-3 and TRBJ2-7; the D is unclear. Germline CDR1 reads SGHNT; CDR2 reads YENEEA. Trimming left V 6 bases short and J 2 bases short, with 5 bases between. This CDR3 has 11 residues. CDR3 sequence: CASSQAYEQYF. Here the CDR3 DNA reads TGTGCCAGCAGTCAGGCCTACGAGCAGTACTTC.

The chain combines TRBV11-3 with TRBJ2-1, with 9 bases aligning to TRBD1. This CDR3 spans 14 amino acids. V trimming: 8 bases; J trimming: 3 bases; junction bases outside the gene matches: 5. CDR1 SGHNT and CDR2 YENEEA come from the germline V gene. CDR3: CASATGGNYNEQFF. CDR3 nucleotides: TGTGCCAGCGCAACAGGGGGCAACTACAATGAGCAGTTCTTC.

Here the CDR3 DNA reads TGTGCCAGCAGCTTAGGTTGGGGGACTAGCACAGATACGCAGTATTTT. Protein sequence: CASSLGWGTSTDTQYF. The chain combines TRBV7-9 with TRBJ2-3; the D gene is possibly TRBD2 (6 bases). CDR3 size: 16 residues. Trimming removed 1 base from V and 0 bases from J, with 11 bases in between. The germline CDR1 and CDR2 sequences are SEHNR and FQNEAQ (reference sequence).

The V gene is TRBV5-4, the J gene TRBJ1-1, with D possibly being TRBD1 (5 bases). Germline CDR1 SGHNT, CDR2 YYREEE (reference sequence). The V end was cut by 4 bases, the J end by 0 bases, with 16 bases between. The CDR3 loop spans 16 amino acids. The CDR3 loop reads CASSLPGGAMNTEAFF. CDR3 DNA sequence: TGTGCCAGCAGCCTTCCAGGTGGGGCTATGAACACTGAAGCTTTCTTT.

This sequence joins TRBV6-5 and TRBJ1-5; no clear D gene. The CDR3 length is 13 residues. V shed 3 bases and J shed 4 bases, with 7 bases lying between them. CDR1 and CDR2 from the germline V gene are MNHEY and SVGAGI. The CDR3 DNA sequence: TGTGCCAGCAGTTATATCAGAAATCAGCCCCAGCATTTT. Translated, it gives CASSYIRNQPQHF.

The chain uses TRBV2 and TRBJ1-6; TRBD1 might be the D (5 bases). This CDR3 has 17 residues. CDR1 is SNHLY and CDR2 is FYNNEI in the germline V gene. V was trimmed by 8 bases and J by 4 bases, leaving 21 bases between them. CDR3 residues: CASGGLDGIVYNSPLHF. The CDR3 nucleotides read TGTGCCAGCGGGGGACTGGACGGCATAGTTTATAATTCACCCCTCCACTTT.